The TCR beta chain described here comes from a study of tumor-infiltrating lymphocytes in oesophageal squamous cell carcinoma. TCRdb called the PCR reads again in MiXCR, with one record for every CDR3 protein. This sample has about 21,000 distinct CDR3 sequences, with more than 30% found just once. This clonotype is deemed medium-sized. This TCR was recovered from a male donor with esophageal squamous cell carcinoma. Sequencing input: esophageal tumor tissue.

The CDR3 nucleotides read TGTGCCAGCACCTCGGGACTAGCGGGTTATAAACCAGATACGCAGTATTTT. It encodes CASTSGLAGYKPDTQYF. The V call is TRBV6-1, the J call TRBJ2-3; the match to TRBD2 covers 12 bases. This CDR3 comprises 17 residues. V lost 7 bases and J lost 4; bases outside the gene matches: 12. Germline CDR1 is MNHNS and CDR2 is SASEGT.